The 7 T cell receptor beta chains reported below all come from one sample, sequenced in a study of blood T cell repertoires in COVID-19. Using immunoSEQ multiplex PCR, the repertoire was profiled, and TCRdb retains in-frame clones only, with some absent. The sample has 150,000 or so clones; approximately 92% are singletons. Sample: peripheral blood. These receptor sequences come from a woman in her forties or fifties with acute or convalescent COVID-19.

The V gene is TRBV3-1 (or the pseudogene TRBV3-2), the J gene TRBJ2-6; D gene uncertain. Per germline, CDR1 LGHDT and CDR2 YNNKEL (reference sequence). Trimming took off 4 bases at V and 5 bases at J, with 6 bases between the two ends. This CDR3 spans 13 amino acids. CDR3 residues: CASSPRRANVLTF. In DNA form, the CDR3 reads TGTGCCAGCAGCCCGCGGAGGGCCAACGTCCTGACTTTC.

V and J are TRBV7-2 and TRBJ1-6; D not resolved. Trimming pared 1 base from V and 0 bases from J, leaving 13 bases between. This CDR3 has 18 residues. CDR1 and CDR2 (germline): SGHTA, FQGNSA. The CDR3 nucleotides are TGTGCCAGCAGCTTAGGCGGTCCGGGGAGCTCCTATAATTCACCCCTCCACTTT. Translation: CASSLGGPGSSYNSPLHF.

The chain joins TRBV9 to TRBJ1-1, with TRBD1 matching over 7 bases. V gave up 0 bases and J gave up 3 bases; unmatched junction bases: 2. The CDR3 is made up of 14 amino acids. The germline V gene encodes CDR1 SGDLS and CDR2 YYNGEE. Here the CDR3 DNA reads TGTGCCAGCAGCGTAGACAGGGGAGACACTGAAGCTTTCTTT. Residues: CASSVDRGDTEAFF.

The J gene is TRBJ2-1, the V gene TRBV30, with 8 bases matching TRBD1. The V and J ends lost 1 base and 4 bases, in that order; junction bases with no gene match: 6. Germline V CDR1 and CDR2: GTSNPN, SVGIG (reference sequence). The CDR3 covers 15 residues. The CDR3 nucleotides read TGTGCCTGGAGTGGGGGCAGGGGGCTATACAATGAGCAGTTCTTC. This sequence encodes CAWSGGRGLYNEQFF.

CDR3 sequence (DNA): TGTGCCAGCAGCTTAGGGGCGACCTACGAGCAGTACTTC. Translation: CASSLGATYEQYF. This rearrangement joins TRBV7-3 to TRBJ2-7; possible D gene TRBD1, 5 bases. The germline gives CDR1 SGHTA, CDR2 FQGTGA. This CDR3 has 13 amino acids. With 2 bases removed from V and 2 bases from J, the gap between germline ends came to 7 bases.

With respect to this clone: This same CDR3 is encoded by further DNA sequences in the sample. J is TRBJ1-6 and V is TRBV28, with D hard to call. V lost 8 bases and J lost 3, with 11 bases in between. CDR3 length: 14 residues. Germline V lookup: CDR1 MDHEN, CDR2 SYDVKM. The CDR3 region is CASPVVIYNSPLHF. The CDR3 DNA sequence: TGTGCCAGCCCGGTGGTTATCTATAATTCACCCCTCCACTTT. Filled out from reference TRBV28 and TRBJ1-6, the complete variable domain reads DVKVTQSSRYLVKRTGEKVFLECVQDMDHENMFWYRQDPGLGLRLIYFSYDVKMKEKGDIPEGYSVSREKKERFSLILESASTNQTSMYLCASPVVIYNSPLHFGNGTRLTVT.

This chain links TRBV15 with TRBJ1-5; TRBD1 matches at 8 bases. V dropped 3 bases and J dropped 11; count of bases not matched to a gene: 12. CDR1 is LNHNV and CDR2 is YYDKDF in the germline V gene (reference sequence). This CDR3 has 15 residues. The CDR3 protein is CATSSSGQVLGAQHF. DNA for the CDR3: TGTGCCACCAGCAGTTCGGGACAGGTTTTAGGGGCCCAGCATTTT.